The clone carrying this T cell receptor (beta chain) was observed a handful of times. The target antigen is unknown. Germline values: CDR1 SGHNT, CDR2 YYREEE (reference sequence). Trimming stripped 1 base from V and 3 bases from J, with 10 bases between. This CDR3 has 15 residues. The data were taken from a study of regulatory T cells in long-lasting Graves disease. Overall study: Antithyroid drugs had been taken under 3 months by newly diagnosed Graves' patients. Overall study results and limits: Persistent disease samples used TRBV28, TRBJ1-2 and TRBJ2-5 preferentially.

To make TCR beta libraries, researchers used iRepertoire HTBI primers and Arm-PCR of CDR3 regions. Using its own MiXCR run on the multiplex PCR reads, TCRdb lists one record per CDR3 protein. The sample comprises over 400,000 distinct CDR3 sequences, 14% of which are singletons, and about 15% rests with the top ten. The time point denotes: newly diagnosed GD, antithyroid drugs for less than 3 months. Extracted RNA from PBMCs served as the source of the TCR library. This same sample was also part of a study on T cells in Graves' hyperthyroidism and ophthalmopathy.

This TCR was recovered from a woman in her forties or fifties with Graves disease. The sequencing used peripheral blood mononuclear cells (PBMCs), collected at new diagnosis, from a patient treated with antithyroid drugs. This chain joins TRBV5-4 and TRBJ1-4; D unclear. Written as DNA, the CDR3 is TGTGCCAGCAGCTTGAGCGGACTCCCTAATGAAAAACTGTTTTTT. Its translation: CASSLSGLPNEKLFF.